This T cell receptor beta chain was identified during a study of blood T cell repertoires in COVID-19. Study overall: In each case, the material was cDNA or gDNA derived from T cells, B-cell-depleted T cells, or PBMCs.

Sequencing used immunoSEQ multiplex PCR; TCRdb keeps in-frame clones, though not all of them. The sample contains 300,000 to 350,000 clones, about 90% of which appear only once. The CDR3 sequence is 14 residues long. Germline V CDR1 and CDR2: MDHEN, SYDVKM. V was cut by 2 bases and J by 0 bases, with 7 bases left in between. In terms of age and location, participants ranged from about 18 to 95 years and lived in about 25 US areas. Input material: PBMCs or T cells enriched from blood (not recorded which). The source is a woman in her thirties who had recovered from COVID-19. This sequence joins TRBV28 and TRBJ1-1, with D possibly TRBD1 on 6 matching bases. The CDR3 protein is CASSLTGMNTEAFF. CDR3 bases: TGTGCCAGCAGTTTAACAGGGATGAACACTGAAGCTTTCTTT.